The sequence of this T cell receptor (beta chain) was determined in a study of blood T cells in healthy people across ages. Whole-study context: Every two T cells gave about one barcoded beta molecule via template switching. Whole-study findings and limits: Naive CD4+ cell counts and diversity both ran higher in long-lived than in aged donors. Because donor CMV status was unknown, expanded clonotype changes were possibly confounded.

As regards this clonotype: Its antigen is not identified.

V lost 10 bases and J lost 7, with 20 bases in between. CDR1 LNHDA and CDR2 SQIVND come from the germline V gene (reference sequence). The CDR3 loop spans 13 amino acids. Alongside a J-beta primer mix, a sample-barcoded 5' primer served in a second PCR lasting about 6 to 12 cycles. All cDNA molecules were each tagged by a template-switch adaptor with 12 random nucleotides. One entry per CDR3 protein, called by TCRdb with MiXCR from the 5' RACE reads. This sample has some 370,000 distinct CDR3 sequences, with about 52% found just once. The sequenced material came from blood. The chain recombines TRBV19 with TRBJ2-7; D remains ambiguous. This clonotype was obtained from a man aged 55 to 70 in good health. The CDR3 loop is CATQDPNLREQYF. The CDR3 DNA sequence: TGTGCCACCCAGGATCCGAATTTGCGGGAGCAGTACTTC.